This record covers a single TCR beta chain. This sample stems from a study of cytomegalovirus exposure and HLA in healthy donors. Study-wide background: About 200 million T cells yielded roughly 100 million unique TCR beta sequences, as an earlier analysis found.

The V and J ends lost 5 bases and 4 bases respectively, with 12 bases between them. Germline V gene lookup returns CDR1 SGHTA and CDR2 FQGTGA. The CDR3 length is 13 residues. Primers for the PCR totalled 60 Vbeta and 13 Jbeta. In the study's own analysis: A later analysis tallied 65 million to 85 million unique TCR beta chains, 9.5 million to 14 million of them shared. Sequencing used immunoSEQ multiplex PCR; TCRdb keeps in-frame clones, though not all of them. The V and J calls and clone size were taken over from that table, and D and trimming were inferred from the DNA. The data contain 150,000 to 200,000 clones, roughly 77% of them singletons.

The J gene is TRBJ2-7, the V gene TRBV7-3; a weak D match, TRBD1 (6 bases). This clonotype was obtained from a man aged 50-60 years in good health and CMV-seropositive. Input material: PBMCs. The CDR3 DNA reads TGTGCCAGCAGCCCTACAGGGTGGTACGAGCAGTACTTC. Translation: CASSPTGWYEQYF.